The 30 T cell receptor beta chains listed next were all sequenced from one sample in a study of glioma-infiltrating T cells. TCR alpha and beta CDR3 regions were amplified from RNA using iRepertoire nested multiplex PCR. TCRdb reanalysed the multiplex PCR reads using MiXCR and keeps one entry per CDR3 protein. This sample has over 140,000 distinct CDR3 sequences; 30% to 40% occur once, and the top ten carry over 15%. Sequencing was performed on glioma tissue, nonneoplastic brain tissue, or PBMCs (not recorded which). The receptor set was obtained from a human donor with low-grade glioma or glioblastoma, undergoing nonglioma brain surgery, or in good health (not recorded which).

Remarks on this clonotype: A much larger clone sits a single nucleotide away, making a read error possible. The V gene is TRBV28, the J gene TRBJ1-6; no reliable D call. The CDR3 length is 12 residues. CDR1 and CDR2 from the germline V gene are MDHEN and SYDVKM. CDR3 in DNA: TGTGTCAGCAGTTTATATCAATCACCCCTCCACTTT. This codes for CVSSLYQSPLHF. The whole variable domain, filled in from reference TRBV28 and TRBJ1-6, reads DVKVTQSSRYLVKRTGEKVFLECVQDMDHENMFWYRQDPGLGLRLIYFSYDVKMKEKGDIPEGYSVSREKKERFSLILESASTNQTSMYLCVSSLYQSPLHFGNGTRLTVT.

The CDR3 is CASMSNYGYTF. DNA of the CDR3: TGTGCCAGCATGAGTAACTATGGCTACACCTTC. The chain joins TRBV6-2 or TRBV6-3 to TRBJ1-2, with D hard to call. The length of the CDR3 is 11 residues. Germline CDR1 is MNHEY and CDR2 is SVGEGT. The germline V and J ends were trimmed by 7 bases and 1 base, with 4 bases remaining between them.

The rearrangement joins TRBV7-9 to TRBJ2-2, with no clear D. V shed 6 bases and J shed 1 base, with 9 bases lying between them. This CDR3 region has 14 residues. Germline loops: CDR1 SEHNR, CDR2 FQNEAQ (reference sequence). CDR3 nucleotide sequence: TGTGCCAGCAGTATTATGGAGAACACCGGGGAGCTGTTTTTT. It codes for CASSIMENTGELFF.

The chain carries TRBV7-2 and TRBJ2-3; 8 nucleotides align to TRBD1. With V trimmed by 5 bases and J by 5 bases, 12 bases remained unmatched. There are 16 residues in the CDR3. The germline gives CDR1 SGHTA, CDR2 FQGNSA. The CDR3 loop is CASSVNPQGAGDTQYF. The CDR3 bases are TGTGCCAGCAGCGTAAACCCCCAGGGGGCTGGAGATACGCAGTATTTT.

The CDR3 DNA follows: TGCAGTGCTAGAGATCCCGGGAGAGGGGACAATGAGCAGTTCTTC. Protein sequence: CSARDPGRGDNEQFF. The chain links TRBV20-1 to TRBJ2-1, with D possibly matching TRBD2 (6 bases). This CDR3 comprises 15 residues. Trimming pared 0 bases from V and 5 bases from J, leaving 14 bases between. Germline CDR1 reads DFQATT; CDR2 reads SNEGSKA (reference sequence).

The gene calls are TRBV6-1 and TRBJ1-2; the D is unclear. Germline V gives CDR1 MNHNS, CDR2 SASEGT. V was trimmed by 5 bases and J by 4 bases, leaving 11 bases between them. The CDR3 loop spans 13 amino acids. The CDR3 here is CASSPGSSYGYTF. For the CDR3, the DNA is TGTGCCAGCAGTCCTGGGAGTTCCTATGGCTACACCTTC.

CDR3 coding DNA: TGTGCCAGCTCACCACAGGGGAGCCTCATGAACACTGAAGCTTTCTTT. Its protein is CASSPQGSLMNTEAFF. This chain links TRBV18 with TRBJ1-1, with a possible D match to TRBD1 (5 bases). The CDR3 runs 16 residues. Trimming left V 1 base short and J 0 bases short, with 12 bases between. The V gene's germline CDR1 is KGHSH and CDR2 LQKENI.

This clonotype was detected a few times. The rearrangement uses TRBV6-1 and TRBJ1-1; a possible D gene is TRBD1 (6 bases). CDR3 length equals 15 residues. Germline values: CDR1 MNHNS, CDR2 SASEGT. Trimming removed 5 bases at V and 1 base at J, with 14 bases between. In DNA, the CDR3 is TGTGCCAGCAGTCCCACAGGGCCCTGGAACACTGAAGCTTTCTTT. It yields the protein CASSPTGPWNTEAFF.

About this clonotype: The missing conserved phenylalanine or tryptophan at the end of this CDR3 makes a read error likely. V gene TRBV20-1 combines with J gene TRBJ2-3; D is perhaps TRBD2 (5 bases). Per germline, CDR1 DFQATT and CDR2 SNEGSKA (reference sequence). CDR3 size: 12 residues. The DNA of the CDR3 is TGCAGTGCTAGCGAGGGTACAGATAAGCAGTATCTT. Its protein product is CSASEGTDKQYL.

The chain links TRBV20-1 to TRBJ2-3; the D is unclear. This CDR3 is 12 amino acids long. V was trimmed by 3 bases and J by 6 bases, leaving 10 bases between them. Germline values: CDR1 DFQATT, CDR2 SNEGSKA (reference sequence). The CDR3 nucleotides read TGCAGTGCTAGGGCAGCTTCCGATACGCAGTATTTT. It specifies CSARAASDTQYF.

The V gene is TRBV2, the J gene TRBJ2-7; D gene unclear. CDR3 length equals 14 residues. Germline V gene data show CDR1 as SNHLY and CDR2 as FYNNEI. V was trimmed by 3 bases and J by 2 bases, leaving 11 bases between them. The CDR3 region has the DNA TGTGCCAGCAGTGACCCAGCAGAACCCTACGAGCAGTACTTC. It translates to CASSDPAEPYEQYF.

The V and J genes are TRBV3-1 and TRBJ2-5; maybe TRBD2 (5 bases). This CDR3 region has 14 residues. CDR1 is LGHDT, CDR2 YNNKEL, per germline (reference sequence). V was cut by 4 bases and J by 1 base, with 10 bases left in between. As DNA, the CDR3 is TGTGCCAGCAGCCCTACTAGTTCCCAAGAGACCCAGTACTTC. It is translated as CASSPTSSQETQYF.

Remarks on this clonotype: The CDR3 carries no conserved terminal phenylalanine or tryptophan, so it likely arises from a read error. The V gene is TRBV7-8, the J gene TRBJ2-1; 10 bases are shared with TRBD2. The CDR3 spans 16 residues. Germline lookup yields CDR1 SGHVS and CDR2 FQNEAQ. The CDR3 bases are TGTGCCAGCAGCCTAGCGGGAGAGGAAGCCTACAGTGAGCAGTTCTCC. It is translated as CASSLAGEEAYSEQFS.

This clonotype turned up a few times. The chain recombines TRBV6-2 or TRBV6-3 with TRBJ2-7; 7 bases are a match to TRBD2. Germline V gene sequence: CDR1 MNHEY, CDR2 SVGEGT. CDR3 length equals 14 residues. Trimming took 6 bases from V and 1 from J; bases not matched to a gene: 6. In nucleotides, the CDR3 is TGTGCCAGCAGATTTAGCGGGTTGTCCTACGAGCAGTACTTC. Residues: CASRFSGLSYEQYF.

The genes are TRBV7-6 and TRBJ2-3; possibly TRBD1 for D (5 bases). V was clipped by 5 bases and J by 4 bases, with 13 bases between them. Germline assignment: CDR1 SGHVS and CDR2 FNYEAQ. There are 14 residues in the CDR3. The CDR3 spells CASSRQSVADTQYF. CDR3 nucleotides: TGTGCCAGCAGCCGACAGTCTGTAGCAGATACGCAGTATTTT. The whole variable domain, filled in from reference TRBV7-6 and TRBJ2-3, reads GAGVSQSPRYKVTKRGQDVALRCDPISGHVSLYWYRQALGQGPEFLTYFNYEAQQDKSGLPNDRFSAERPEGSISTLTIQRTEQRDSAMYRCASSRQSVADTQYFGPGTRLTVL.

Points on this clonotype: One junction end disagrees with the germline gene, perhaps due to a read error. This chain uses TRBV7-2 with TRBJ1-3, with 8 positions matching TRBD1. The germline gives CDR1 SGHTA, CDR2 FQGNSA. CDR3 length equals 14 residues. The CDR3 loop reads CARRRTGTGNTIYF. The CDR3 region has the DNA TGTGCCCGCAGACGGACAGGGACTGGAAACACCATATATTTT. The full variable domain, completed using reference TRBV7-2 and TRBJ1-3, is GAGVSQSPSNKVTEKGKDVELRCDPISGHTALYWYRQSLGQGLEFLIYFQGNSAPDKSGLPSDRFSAERTGGSVSTLTIQRTQQEDSAVYLCARRRTGTGNTIYFGEGSWLTVV.

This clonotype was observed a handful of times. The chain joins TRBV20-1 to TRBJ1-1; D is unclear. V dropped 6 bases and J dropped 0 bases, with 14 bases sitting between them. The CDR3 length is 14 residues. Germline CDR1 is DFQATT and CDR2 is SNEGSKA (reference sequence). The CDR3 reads CSAPGVHMNTEAFF. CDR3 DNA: TGCAGTGCACCCGGGGTGCACATGAACACTGAAGCTTTCTTT.

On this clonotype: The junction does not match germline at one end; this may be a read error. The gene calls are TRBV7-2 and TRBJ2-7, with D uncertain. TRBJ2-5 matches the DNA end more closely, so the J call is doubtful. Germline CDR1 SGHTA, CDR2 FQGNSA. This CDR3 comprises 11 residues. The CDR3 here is CARSLQETQYF. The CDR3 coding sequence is TGTGCCCGCAGCCTCCAAGAGACCCAGTACTTC.

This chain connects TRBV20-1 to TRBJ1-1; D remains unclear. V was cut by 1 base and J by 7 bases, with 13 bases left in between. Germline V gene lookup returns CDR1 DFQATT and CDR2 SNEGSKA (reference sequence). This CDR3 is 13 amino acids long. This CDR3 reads CSARAADLNEAFF. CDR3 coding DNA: TGCAGTGCTAGAGCCGCAGATTTGAATGAAGCTTTCTTT.

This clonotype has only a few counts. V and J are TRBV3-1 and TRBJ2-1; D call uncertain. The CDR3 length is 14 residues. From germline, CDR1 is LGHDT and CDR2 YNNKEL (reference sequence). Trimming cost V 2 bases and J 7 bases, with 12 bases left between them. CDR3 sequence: CASSQRKERNEQFF. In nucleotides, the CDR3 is TGTGCCAGCAGCCAAAGGAAAGAGAGGAATGAGCAGTTCTTC.

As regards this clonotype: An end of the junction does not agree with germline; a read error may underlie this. The CDR3 DNA is TGCGCCCGCAGCCCAACCCGGGGCACAGATACGCAGTATTTT. Translated: CARSPTRGTDTQYF. The gene calls are TRBV5-1 and TRBJ2-3; D call uncertain. The CDR3 totals 14 residues. Germline V gene sequence: CDR1 SGHRS, CDR2 YFSETQ.

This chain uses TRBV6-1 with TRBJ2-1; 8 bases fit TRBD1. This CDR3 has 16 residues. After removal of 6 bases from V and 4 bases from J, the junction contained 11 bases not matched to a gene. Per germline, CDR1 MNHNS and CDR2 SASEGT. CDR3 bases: TGTGCCAGCAGCACCAAGAAGGGACAGGTGTACAATGAGCAGTTCTTC. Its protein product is CASSTKKGQVYNEQFF.

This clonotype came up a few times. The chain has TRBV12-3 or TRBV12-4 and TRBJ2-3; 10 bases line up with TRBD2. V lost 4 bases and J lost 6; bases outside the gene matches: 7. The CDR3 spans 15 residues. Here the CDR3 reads CASSSLAGGSDTQYF. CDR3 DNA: TGTGCCAGCAGTTCCTTAGCGGGAGGATCGGATACGCAGTATTTT.

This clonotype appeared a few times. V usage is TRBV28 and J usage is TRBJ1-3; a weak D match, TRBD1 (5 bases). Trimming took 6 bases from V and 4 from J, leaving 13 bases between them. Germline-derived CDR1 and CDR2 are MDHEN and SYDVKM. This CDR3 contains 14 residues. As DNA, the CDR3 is TGTGCCAGCAGCCAATGGACAACAGGAAACACCATATATTTT. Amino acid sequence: CASSQWTTGNTIYF.

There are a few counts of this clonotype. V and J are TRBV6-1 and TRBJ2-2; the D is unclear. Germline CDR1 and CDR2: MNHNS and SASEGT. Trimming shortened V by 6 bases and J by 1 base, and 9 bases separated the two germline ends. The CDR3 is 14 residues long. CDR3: CASRGGRNTGELFF. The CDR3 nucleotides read TGTGCCAGCAGGGGTGGTCGGAACACCGGGGAGCTGTTTTTT.

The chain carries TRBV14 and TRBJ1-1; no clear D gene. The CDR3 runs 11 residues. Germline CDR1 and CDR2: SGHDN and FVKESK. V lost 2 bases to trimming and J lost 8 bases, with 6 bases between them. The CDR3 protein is CASSQYSEAFF. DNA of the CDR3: TGTGCCAGCAGCCAATACAGCGAAGCTTTCTTT.

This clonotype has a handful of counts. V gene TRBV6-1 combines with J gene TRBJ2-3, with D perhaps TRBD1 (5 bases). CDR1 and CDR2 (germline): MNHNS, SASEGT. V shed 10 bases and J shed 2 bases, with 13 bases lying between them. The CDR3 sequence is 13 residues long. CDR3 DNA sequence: TGTGCCATCTCGGACACTAACACAGATACGCAGTATTTT. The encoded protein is CAISDTNTDTQYF.

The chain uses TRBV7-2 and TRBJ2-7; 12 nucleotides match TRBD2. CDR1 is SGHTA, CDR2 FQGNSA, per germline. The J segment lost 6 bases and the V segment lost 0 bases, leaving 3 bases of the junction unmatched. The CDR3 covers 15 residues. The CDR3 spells CASSLATSGSSEQYF. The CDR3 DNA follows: TGTGCCAGCAGCTTAGCGACTAGCGGGAGCTCCGAGCAGTACTTC.

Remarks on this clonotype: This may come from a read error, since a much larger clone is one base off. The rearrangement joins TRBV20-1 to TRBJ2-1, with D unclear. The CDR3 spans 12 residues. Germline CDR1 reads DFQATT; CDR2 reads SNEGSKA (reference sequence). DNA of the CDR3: TGCACTGCTAGAGATCTAGAAAATGAGCAGTTCTTC. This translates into CTARDLENEQFF.

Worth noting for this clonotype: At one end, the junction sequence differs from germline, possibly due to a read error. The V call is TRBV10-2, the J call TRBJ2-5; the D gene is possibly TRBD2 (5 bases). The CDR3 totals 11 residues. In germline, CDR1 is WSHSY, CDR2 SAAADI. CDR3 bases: TGTGCCTCCCGGGAAGGAGAGACCCAGTACTTC. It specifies CASREGETQYF.